The clone carrying this TCR beta chain appeared a few times. The record originates from a study of Graves' ophthalmopathy and Graves' hyperthyroidism. CDR1 SQVTM and CDR2 ANQGSEA come from the germline V gene. Germline trimming cut 8 bases from V and 2 bases from J; bases unmatched to any gene: 9. CDR3 length: 13 amino acids. Amplification of the TCR beta CDR3 regions used RNA transcripts (as template). Second-round multiplex PCR came after a first-round RT-PCR that employed HTBI primers. Via MiXCR, TCRdb re-called the multiplex PCR reads, giving one row per CDR3 protein. The sample yields almost 750,000 distinct CDR3 sequences, 40% seen once.

The J gene is TRBJ2-7, the V gene TRBV29-1, with 7 bases aligning to TRBD1. The receptor was derived from an adult man with Graves' ophthalmopathy. The sequenced material came from peripheral blood. CDR3 region: CSSDRVGTYEQYF. The DNA of the CDR3 is TGCAGCTCCGACAGGGTTGGGACCTACGAGCAGTACTTC.